This passage covers 21 T cell receptor beta chains from one sample sequenced in a study of T-cell memory formation after mild COVID-19. A single record per CDR3 protein comes from TCRdb applying MiXCR to the 5' RACE reads. The data show roughly 560,000 distinct CDR3 sequences, around 21% seen once. The specimen was PBMCs or a T cell subset sorted from them (not recorded which). These receptors originate from an adult woman who had mild COVID-19 (a few samples of this study predate the infection). Cell type and time point are not known.

The CDR3 DNA reads TGCGCCAGCAGCTTCGGTAGCGGTGACAATGAGCAGTTCTTC. This codes for CASSFGSGDNEQFF. The chain combines TRBV5-1 with TRBJ2-1, with a possible D match to TRBD2 (6 bases). CDR1 is SGHRS and CDR2 is YFSETQ in the germline V gene. V was cut by 2 bases and J by 5 bases, with 11 bases left in between. The CDR3 length is 14 residues.

V usage is TRBV20-1 and J usage is TRBJ1-2; tentative D call: TRBD1 (5 bases). CDR1 DFQATT and CDR2 SNEGSKA come from the germline V gene (reference sequence). Deletions cut 6 bases from V and 4 bases from J, with 24 bases between. The CDR3 has 16 amino acids. The CDR3 DNA sequence: TGCAGTGCCCAGGTGGTTCGGGGACCGGGGAGCTATGGCTACACCTTC. Translation: CSAQVVRGPGSYGYTF.

This clonotype was found a few times. This chain connects TRBV20-1 to TRBJ1-4; D is perhaps TRBD1 (6 bases). Trimming shortened V by 4 bases and J by 1 base, and 13 bases separated the two germline ends. The CDR3 covers 15 residues. Germline V lookup: CDR1 DFQATT, CDR2 SNEGSKA (reference sequence). CDR3 DNA: TGCAGTGCTATGCGTCAGGGGAGAACTAATGAAAAACTGTTTTTT. Translation gives CSAMRQGRTNEKLFF.

This clonotype was seen ten or more times. This chain uses TRBV5-1 with TRBJ1-1; 8 bases are a match to TRBD1. This CDR3 comprises 15 residues. The ends lost 0 bases at V and 0 bases at J; junction bases unmatched: 1. The germline gives CDR1 SGHRS, CDR2 YFSETQ. The CDR3 is CASSLGQGMNTEAFF. CDR3 DNA sequence: TGCGCCAGCAGCTTGGGACAGGGGATGAACACTGAAGCTTTCTTT.

The chain has TRBV14 and TRBJ2-1; D gene ambiguous. V was cut by 0 bases and J by 9 bases, with 9 bases left in between. The CDR3 sequence is 13 residues long. Per germline, CDR1 SGHDN and CDR2 FVKESK. The CDR3 region is CASSQDWSGEQFF. As DNA, the CDR3 is TGTGCCAGCAGCCAAGATTGGAGTGGTGAGCAGTTCTTC.

J is TRBJ2-7 and V is TRBV20-1, with D perhaps TRBD2 (6 bases). V was pared by 2 bases and J by 3 bases, with 11 bases between. In germline, CDR1 is DFQATT, CDR2 SNEGSKA (reference sequence). The CDR3 is made up of 13 amino acids. The CDR3 DNA is TGCAGTGCTAGACCGACTAGAAACTACGAGCAGTACTTC. It is translated as CSARPTRNYEQYF.

This chain connects TRBV6-5 to TRBJ2-6; D possibly uses TRBD1 or TRBD2 (5 bases each). The CDR3 is 16 amino acids. The germline CDR1 and CDR2 sequences are MNHEY and SVGAGI. Trimming took off 6 bases at V and 4 bases at J, with 16 bases between the two ends. The CDR3 DNA reads TGTGCCAGCAGGACCTTTTACGGGGACGGGGCCAACGTCCTGACTTTC. Protein: CASRTFYGDGANVLTF.

A few counts support this clonotype. This chain joins TRBV12-3 or TRBV12-4 and TRBJ2-1; 13 nucleotides match TRBD2. The CDR3 runs 15 residues. The V segment lost 6 bases and the J segment 7 bases; nucleotides outside the gene matches: 6. CDR3 sequence: CASRVGLAGSNEQFF. CDR3 DNA: TGTGCCAGCAGGGTGGGACTAGCGGGATCGAATGAGCAGTTCTTC.

This clonotype was counted only a few times. The chain links TRBV7-9 to TRBJ2-3; TRBD2 aligns across 8 bases. The CDR3 totals 17 residues. V lost 3 bases, J lost 4 bases, and 12 bases stayed unmatched. In germline, CDR1 is SEHNR, CDR2 FQNEAQ (reference sequence). The CDR3 DNA follows: TGTGCCAGCAGCTTCCACCCCCCTAGCGGGCGGTCAGATACGCAGTATTTT. It specifies CASSFHPPSGRSDTQYF.

This clonotype was counted a few times. This chain connects TRBV5-6 to TRBJ2-5; 7 bases are a match to TRBD1. After removal of 2 bases from V and 5 bases from J, the junction contained 6 bases not matched to a gene. Per the germline V gene, CDR1 is SGHDT and CDR2 is YYEEEE. CDR3 length equals 14 residues. In DNA form, the CDR3 reads TGTGCCAGCAGCTTCAGACAGGGCGGTGAGACCCAGTACTTC. Translated: CASSFRQGGETQYF.

V and J are TRBV7-3 and TRBJ2-1, with TRBD2 matching 9 bases. In germline, CDR1 is SGHTA, CDR2 FQGTGA. The junction had 4 bases not matched to a gene; V was cut back by 1 base and J by 6 bases. There are 15 residues in the CDR3. In DNA form, the CDR3 reads TGTGCCAGCAGCTTAAGCCCGACTAGCGGCAATGAGCAGTTCTTC. This encodes CASSLSPTSGNEQFF.

The V and J genes are TRBV25-1 and TRBJ2-2; 7 bases fit TRBD1. V lost 5 bases, J lost 1 base, and 7 bases stayed unmatched. Germline assignment: CDR1 MGHDK and CDR2 SYGVNS. This CDR3 has 16 amino acids. CDR3: CASSRSAGGNTGELFF. The DNA for the CDR3 is TGTGCCAGCAGTCGATCGGCAGGGGGGAACACCGGGGAGCTGTTTTTT.

V is TRBV5-4 and J is TRBJ2-1; D is unclear. The CDR3 is 14 residues long. Trimming left V 2 bases short and J 7 bases short, with 13 bases between. Germline CDR1 SGHNT, CDR2 YYREEE (reference sequence). CDR3 region: CASSFLGNSNEQFF. The CDR3 DNA follows: TGTGCCAGCAGCTTTTTGGGTAATTCGAATGAGCAGTTCTTC.

This clonotype has only a few counts. CDR3 nucleotides: TGTGCCAGCAGCACGCGACAGCAATCCTACGAGCAGTACTTC. The encoded protein is CASSTRQQSYEQYF. The chain is built from TRBV11-2 and TRBJ2-7; D perhaps matches TRBD1 (5 bases). The germline V gene has CDR1 SGHAT and CDR2 FQNNGV. There are 14 residues in the CDR3. V was trimmed by 5 bases and J by 1 base, leaving 12 bases between them.

The chain is built from TRBV29-1 and TRBJ2-7, with D possibly matching TRBD1 (6 bases). Germline V gives CDR1 SQVTM, CDR2 ANQGSEA. V was cut by 2 bases and J by 3 bases, with 8 bases left in between. CDR3 length: 12 residues. The chain's CDR3 is CSVEQGIYEQYF. In DNA form, the CDR3 reads TGCAGCGTTGAACAGGGGATCTACGAGCAGTACTTC.

The chain is built from TRBV30 and TRBJ2-1, with a tentative D call TRBD2 (5 bases). The ends were cut back, 8 bases at V and 2 bases at J, with 13 bases in the middle. CDR1 GTSNPN and CDR2 SVGIG come from the germline V gene (reference sequence). The CDR3 is 13 residues long. The CDR3 region is CAASSGTYNEQFF. For the CDR3, the DNA is TGTGCCGCGAGCAGCGGAACCTACAATGAGCAGTTCTTC.

The chain carries TRBV10-3 and TRBJ1-5; D gene uncertain. The CDR3 has 14 amino acids. V shed 6 bases and J shed 3 bases, with 12 bases lying between them. Germline CDR1 reads ENHRY; CDR2 reads SYGVKD. The CDR3 DNA sequence: TGTGCCATCAGCCCTCAGGCCCACAATCAGCCCCAGCATTTT. Protein: CAISPQAHNQPQHF.

The chain has TRBV27 and TRBJ2-1; no firm D call. V lost 0 bases and J lost 0, with 9 bases in between. The length of the CDR3 is 16 residues. Per the germline V gene, CDR1 is MNHEY and CDR2 is SMNVEV (reference sequence). CDR3 DNA sequence: TGTGCCAGCAGTTTATCCGCATATAACTCCTACAATGAGCAGTTCTTC. The encoded protein is CASSLSAYNSYNEQFF.

This clonotype was found a few times. The V and J genes are TRBV5-1 and TRBJ2-3; perhaps D is TRBD1 or TRBD2 (5 bases each). CDR1 and CDR2 (germline): SGHRS, YFSETQ. The ends were cut back, 0 bases at V and 6 bases at J, with 8 bases in the middle. The CDR3 is 13 amino acids. The CDR3 protein is CASSLGGEDTQYF. The CDR3 coding sequence is TGCGCCAGCAGCTTGGGAGGGGAGGATACGCAGTATTTT.

In its sample, this clonotype was seen a few times. This sequence joins TRBV20-1 and TRBJ2-5, with 8 bases matching TRBD2. The CDR3 is 14 residues long. V lost 6 bases, J lost 0 bases, and 6 bases stayed unmatched. Germline lookup yields CDR1 DFQATT and CDR2 SNEGSKA (reference sequence). The CDR3 DNA sequence: TGCAGTGCAATTAGCGGGGCCTACCAAGAGACCCAGTACTTC. Translation gives CSAISGAYQETQYF.

This rearrangement joins TRBV7-9 to TRBJ2-2, with D possibly being TRBD1 or TRBD2 (5 bases each). The CDR3 runs to 16 residues. Germline CDR1 and CDR2: SEHNR and FQNEAQ (reference sequence). V dropped 6 bases and J dropped 2 bases, with 16 bases sitting between them. CDR3 coding DNA: TGTGCCAGCAGATCGAAACCGGGACCCAACACCGGGGAGCTGTTTTTT. It encodes CASRSKPGPNTGELFF.